This is a list of T cell receptor beta chains from one sample in a study of cytomegalovirus exposure and HLA in healthy donors. Profiling relied on immunoSEQ multiplex PCR, and the TCRdb table lists in-frame clones only, not all of them. The repertoire holds 100,000 or so clones, with about 70% as singletons. Sequenced material: PBMCs. The receptor source for this set is a woman aged 35 to 49 in good health and CMV-seronegative. The CDR3 runs from the conserved cysteine through the conserved F or W. The D gene is left open where the match is weak. Part of the rows lack a size; the others show once, few, many or a class for expanded clones.

CDR3 length	D gene	clone size	V gene	J gene	CDR3 DNA	CDR3 protein
15	TRBD1	once	TRBV5-8	TRBJ2-2	TGTGCCAGCAGGTACAGGGGGCTGGACACCGGGGAGCTGTTTTTT	CASRYRGLDTGELFF
12	NA	NA	TRBV6-1	TRBJ2-7	TGTGCCAGCAAATGGACTTCCTACGAGCAGTACTTC	CASKWTSYEQYF
15	NA	NA	TRBV5-4	TRBJ2-5	TGTGCCAGCACCCCTTGGGGCTTAAACCAAGAGACCCAGTACTTC	CASTPWGLNQETQYF
17	TRBD1	NA	TRBV4-2	TRBJ1-2	TGTGCCAGCAGCCAAGTGCGGGACAGGGCTTTAGTCTATGGCTACACCTTC	CASSQVRDRALVYGYTF
18	NA	NA	TRBV5-4	TRBJ2-7	TGTGCCAGCAGCTTGGAAGACCCACTGGACAGACAAACCTACGAGCAGTACTTC	CASSLEDPLDRQTYEQYF
13	NA	NA	TRBV30	TRBJ2-7	TGTGCCTGGAGTGTTGGTAGCCACTACGAGCAGTACTTC	CAWSVGSHYEQYF
16	TRBD2	NA	TRBV7-9	TRBJ2-5	TGTGCCAGCAGCTTAACTAGCGGGAGGTATCAAGAGACCCAGTACTTC	CASSLTSGRYQETQYF
12	NA	few	TRBV18	TRBJ2-7	TGTGCCAGCTCCCTTAGCTCCTACGAGCAGTACTTC	CASSLSSYEQYF
14	TRBD2	NA	TRBV7-7	TRBJ2-2	TGTGCTAGCAGTTACGGGACTAGCTCCGGGGAGCTGTTTTTT	CASSYGTSSGELFF
14	NA	NA	TRBV27	TRBJ1-2	TGTGCCAGCAGTCGCTGGGGCCCTAACTATGGCTACACCTTC	CASSRWGPNYGYTF
12	NA	NA	TRBV30	TRBJ1-4	TGTGCCTGGAGGTTTGGAGATGAAAAACTGTTTTTT	CAWRFGDEKLFF
11	NA	NA	TRBV18	TRBJ2-1	TGTGCCAGCTCACGTTCGGATGAGCAGTTCTTC	CASSRSDEQFF
18	TRBD1	NA	TRBV7-8	TRBJ1-1	TGTGCCAGCAGCTTCATCGCTGAGACAGGGTACATGAACACTGAAGCTTTCTTT	CASSFIAETGYMNTEAFF
14	NA	NA	TRBV21-1	TRBJ2-1	TGTGCCAGGATCAAATACCCCGAGCGGCGGGGTCGGTTCTTC	CARIKYPERRGRFF
14	NA	NA	TRBV18	TRBJ2-5	TGTGCCAGCTCACCTTTCCAGGGCAGAGAGACCCAGTACTTC	CASSPFQGRETQYF
16	TRBD1	once	TRBV7-2	TRBJ2-2	TGTGCCAGCAGTCCTACCGGGACAGGGGTCGTCGGGGAGCTGTTTTTT	CASSPTGTGVVGELFF
15	NA	NA	TRBV9	TRBJ2-7	TGTGCCAGCAGCGTAGCCTCTGCGGGGACCTACGAGCAGTACTTC	CASSVASAGTYEQYF
13	NA	NA	TRBV7-9	TRBJ2-3	TGTGCCAGCAGCTCACTCGGACACTATACGCAGTATTTT	CASSSLGHYTQYF